The T cell receptor beta chain under discussion was sequenced for a study of shared clonotypes between healthy human individuals. Produced via immunoSEQ multiplex PCR; TCRdb's table is partial and in-frame only. Counted here are about 640,000 clones, approximately 75% occurring once; the ten biggest clones make up 1.8%. With 0 bases clipped from V and 5 bases from J, the junction kept 9 bases outside the gene matches. The CDR3 spans 17 residues. Germline CDR1 is SGDLS and CDR2 is YYNGEE. The clonotype comes from a woman between 25 and 40 years old in good health. V is TRBV9 and J is TRBJ2-2; 8 nucleotides match TRBD2. The sequenced material came from memory CD4+ T cells sorted from blood. Subset given: CD45RA-negative fraction. In nucleotides, the CDR3 is TGTGCCAGCAGCGTAGCTTGGTACGGGAGGGAAACCGGGGAGCTGTTTTTT. Its protein is CASSVAWYGRETGELFF.